A single sample is the source of the 20 T cell receptor beta chains below, sequenced in a study of response to subunit inactivated influenza vaccine. TCRdb re-called the RT-PCR reads through MiXCR, storing one row per CDR3 protein. The sample lists 500,000 to 600,000 distinct CDR3 sequences, roughly 12% occurring once. In addition, the sample was reused for a study of T cells expressing NK-cell markers. That paper states: As the method of synthesis, 5'RACE template switching with UMIs yielded TCR beta cDNA.

Here the sequenced sample was PBMCs from blood, taken on the day of vaccination. The receptor set was obtained from a middle-aged man who received an inactivated influenza vaccine.

This chain links TRBV20-1 with TRBJ2-2; TRBD2 matches 7 bases. Losses at the gene ends were 4 bases for V and 1 base for J; bases not matched to a gene: 6. The CDR3 spans 15 residues. CDR1 is DFQATT, CDR2 SNEGSKA, per germline (reference sequence). The CDR3 DNA reads TGCAGTGCTACCACTAGCGAGGGGAACACCGGGGAGCTGTTTTTT. This codes for CSATTSEGNTGELFF.

This clonotype was picked up many times. The chain recombines TRBV6-5 with TRBJ1-1; no reliable D call. Germline V gene sequence: CDR1 MNHEY, CDR2 SVGAGI. V shed 1 base and J shed 5 bases, with 11 bases lying between them. This CDR3 spans 14 amino acids. The CDR3 region is CASSYYRLQTEAFF. The CDR3 region has the DNA TGTGCCAGCAGTTACTATCGTCTGCAGACTGAAGCTTTCTTT.

The rearrangement joins TRBV18 to TRBJ2-3; D is uncertain. The CDR3 spans 18 residues. CDR1 is KGHSH, CDR2 LQKENI, per germline. Trimming took off 0 bases at V and 0 bases at J, with 16 bases between the two ends. As DNA, the CDR3 is TGTGCCAGCTCACCACCGTGGGGTCTACACAAAAGCACAGATACGCAGTATTTT. This translates into CASSPPWGLHKSTDTQYF. Supplemented by reference TRBV18 and TRBJ2-3, the full variable domain reads NAGVMQNPRHLVRRRGQEARLRCSPMKGHSHVYWYRQLPEEGLKFMVYLQKENIIDESGMPKERFSAEFPKEGPSILRIQQVVRGDSAAYFCASSPPWGLHKSTDTQYFGPGTRLTVL.

This clonotype has just a few counts. The chain links TRBV7-2 to TRBJ2-5; D tentatively reads TRBD1 or TRBD2 (6 bases each). Deletions cut 5 bases from V and 1 base from J, with 17 bases between. The germline CDR1 and CDR2 sequences are SGHTA and FQGNSA. This CDR3 has 16 amino acids. CDR3 sequence reads: CASSQGQMGLQETQYF. In DNA, the CDR3 is TGTGCCAGCAGCCAAGGACAGATGGGACTCCAAGAGACCCAGTACTTC.

V is TRBV24-1 and J is TRBJ2-5; TRBD2 matches 8 bases. This CDR3 has 14 residues. V shed 7 bases and J 3 bases; nucleotides not matched to a gene: 6. Germline CDR1 reads KGHDR; CDR2 reads SFDVKD. The CDR3 spells CATSRRGGEETQYF. In DNA, the CDR3 is TGTGCCACCAGCCGTCGGGGGGGGGAAGAGACCCAGTACTTC.

In this sample, this clonotype turned up many times. This chain joins TRBV6-2 or TRBV6-3 and TRBJ2-1, with unresolved D. The germline V gene has CDR1 MNHEY and CDR2 SVGEGT. CDR3 length: 12 amino acids. Trimming removed 5 bases at V and 3 bases at J, with 5 bases between. CDR3 in amino acids: CASSPFYNEQFF. The CDR3 coding sequence is TGTGCCAGCAGTCCCTTCTACAATGAGCAGTTCTTC.

The V gene is TRBV6-5, the J gene TRBJ2-2, with 10 bases that match TRBD1. The CDR3 sequence is 16 residues long. Germline V gene sequence: CDR1 MNHEY, CDR2 SVGAGI. V shed 5 bases, J shed 6 bases, and the junction held 9 bases outside the gene matches. CDR3 DNA sequence: TGTGCCAGCAGTAACGGACAGGGGGTATATTCCGGGGAGCTGTTTTTT. It yields the protein CASSNGQGVYSGELFF.

This clonotype was observed many times. This chain's CDR3 is CASASDRSNQPQHF. The CDR3 nucleotides are TGTGCCAGCGCCTCAGACCGTAGCAATCAGCCCCAGCATTTT. V and J are TRBV7-9 and TRBJ1-5; no clear D gene. Trimming removed 8 bases from V and 0 bases from J, with 11 bases in between. CDR1 is SEHNR, CDR2 FQNEAQ, per germline (reference sequence). The CDR3 runs 14 residues. The full variable domain, rest sourced from reference TRBV7-9 and TRBJ1-5, is DTGVSQNPRHKITKRGQNVTFRCDPISEHNRLYWYRQTLGQGPEFLTYFQNEAQLEKSRLLSDRFSAERPKGSFSTLEIQRTEQGDSAMYLCASASDRSNQPQHFGDGTRLSIL.

This clonotype was seen a handful of times. The gene calls are TRBV12-3 or TRBV12-4 and TRBJ2-7; no clear D. The CDR3 spans 14 residues. V dropped 6 bases and J dropped 5 bases, with 17 bases sitting between them. CDR3 residues: CASSIRRLRNEQYF. Here the CDR3 DNA reads TGTGCCAGCAGCATTCGAAGGTTGAGGAACGAGCAGTACTTC.

This clonotype showed up many times. The rearrangement uses TRBV7-9 and TRBJ2-1; no clear D. CDR1 is SEHNR and CDR2 is FQNEAQ in the germline V gene (reference sequence). V shed 1 base and J shed 0 bases, with 7 bases lying between them. This CDR3 has 15 amino acids. The CDR3 sequence: CASSLGTASYNEQFF. The CDR3 region has the DNA TGTGCCAGCAGCTTAGGGACGGCCTCCTACAATGAGCAGTTCTTC. Combining the CDR3 with reference TRBV7-9 and TRBJ2-1 gives the whole variable domain DTGVSQNPRHKITKRGQNVTFRCDPISEHNRLYWYRQTLGQGPEFLTYFQNEAQLEKSRLLSDRFSAERPKGSFSTLEIQRTEQGDSAMYLCASSLGTASYNEQFFGPGTRLTVL.

The V call is TRBV5-5, the J call TRBJ1-3; 9 bases match TRBD1. This CDR3 contains 16 residues. Germline V gene lookup returns CDR1 SGHKS and CDR2 YYEKEE (reference sequence). V shed 0 bases, J shed 0 bases, and the junction held 1 base outside the gene matches. CDR3 nucleotide sequence: TGTGCCAGCAGCTTGGAGGACAGGGGCTCTGGAAACACCATATATTTT. Amino acids: CASSLEDRGSGNTIYF.

Remarks on this clonotype: This may be a read error: a much more frequent sequence differs by one nucleotide. The rearrangement joins TRBV7-9 to TRBJ2-5; D remains unclear. Germline V gene data show CDR1 as SEHNR and CDR2 as FQNEAQ (reference sequence). CDR3 length: 11 residues. V was shortened by 2 bases and J by 4 bases, with 2 bases between the two germline ends. The CDR3 loop is CASSLIETQYF. Here the CDR3 DNA reads TGTGCCAGCAGCTTAATAGAGACCCAGTACTTC.

This clonotype was counted at least ten times. This rearrangement joins TRBV7-9 to TRBJ2-1, with 8 nucleotides matching TRBD2. CDR1 and CDR2 from the germline V gene are SEHNR and FQNEAQ (reference sequence). V dropped 1 base and J dropped 6; count of bases not matched to a gene: 2. The CDR3 sequence is 14 residues long. CDR3 amino acids: CASSLGTSSNEQFF. The CDR3, as DNA: TGTGCCAGCAGCTTAGGGACTAGCAGCAATGAGCAGTTCTTC.

Ten or more counts support this clonotype. The CDR3: CASSAGGQGPNEKLFF. Here the CDR3 DNA reads TGTGCCAGCAGCGCGGGAGGACAGGGGCCTAATGAAAAACTGTTTTTT. V is TRBV9 and J is TRBJ1-4, with 9 bases identical to TRBD1. Germline V lookup: CDR1 SGDLS, CDR2 YYNGEE. The junction had 6 bases not matched to a gene; V was cut back by 3 bases and J by 3 bases. This CDR3 has 16 amino acids.

The chain uses TRBV25-1 and TRBJ2-1; possibly TRBD1 for D (6 bases). CDR3 length equals 14 residues. The germline CDR1 and CDR2 sequences are MGHDK and SYGVNS. V lost 6 bases and J 4 bases, leaving 13 bases between the germline ends. The CDR3 region is CASSGAGAYNEQFF. CDR3 DNA sequence: TGTGCCAGCAGCGGGGCAGGGGCGTACAATGAGCAGTTCTTC.

The chain links TRBV9 to TRBJ2-4; the match to TRBD1 covers 7 bases. Per the germline V gene, CDR1 is SGDLS and CDR2 is YYNGEE. The CDR3 has 16 amino acids. Trimming cost V 4 bases and J 1 base; bases outside gene matches: 8. The CDR3 sequence: CASSPRQGRAKNIQYF. CDR3 DNA sequence: TGTGCCAGCAGCCCAAGACAGGGAAGGGCCAAAAACATTCAGTACTTC.

The rearrangement uses TRBV3-1 and TRBJ2-7, with TRBD1 as a possible D gene (5 bases). Germline V lookup: CDR1 LGHDT, CDR2 YNNKEL (reference sequence). V lost 7 bases and J 0 bases, leaving 13 bases between the germline ends. The CDR3 has 14 amino acids. For the CDR3, the DNA is TGTGCCAGCACCCGGCAGGGCGGCTCCTACGAGCAGTACTTC. Its protein product is CASTRQGGSYEQYF.

The chain combines TRBV11-2 with TRBJ2-3; 10 nucleotides agree with TRBD1. This CDR3 has 18 amino acids. Germline CDR1 SGHAT, CDR2 FQNNGV. V lost 4 bases to trimming and J lost 2 bases; unmatched junction nucleotides: 12. CDR3 residues: CASSSRQGARRNTDTQYF. The DNA of the CDR3 is TGTGCCAGCAGCTCCCGACAGGGGGCGCGGAGGAACACAGATACGCAGTATTTT.

This clonotype appeared a few times. The chain uses TRBV4-3 and TRBJ1-5; unclear D gene. This CDR3 is built from 15 residues. Germline lookup yields CDR1 LGHNA and CDR2 YSLEER. V was clipped by 1 base and J by 0 bases, with 7 bases between them. DNA of the CDR3: TGCGCCAGCAGCCAAGGCGGAAATAGCAATCAGCCCCAGCATTTT. Encoded protein: CASSQGGNSNQPQHF.

This clonotype was seen ten or more times. This sequence joins TRBV29-1 and TRBJ2-1; the match to TRBD2 covers 7 bases. Unmatched junction bases numbered 11, after V lost 1 base and J lost 8 bases. Germline CDR1 SQVTM, CDR2 ANQGSEA. The CDR3 runs 15 residues. The DNA of the CDR3 is TGCAGCGTTGAAGCCCAGCTAGCGGTAGTGGATGAGCAGTTCTTC. It codes for CSVEAQLAVVDEQFF.